A selection of T cell receptor beta chains follows, all from one sample in a study of metastatic and nonmetastatic thyroid tumors. Via MiXCR, TCRdb re-called the PCR reads. This sample yields around 20,000 clones, of which roughly 23% are seen a single time; roughly an eighth belongs to the top ten. Sequencing was carried out using tumor tissue. These receptor sequences come from a female donor with papillary thyroid cancer or a benign thyroid nodule (not recorded which). Some clones in this sample may be carry-over from other donors' samples. CDR3s include the opening cysteine and the closing phenylalanine or tryptophan. The D gene is left open where the match is weak. Clone size is not always given. Where it is, it says once, few, many or a class for expanded clones.

v_gene,j_gene,abundance,d_gene,CDR3nt,CDR3aa
TRBV27,TRBJ2-1,few,TRBD1,TGTGCCAGCAGTTACTCGATCCAGGGGGCTTACAATGAGCAGTTCTTC,CASSYSIQGAYNEQFF
TRBV6-1,TRBJ2-7,.,TRBD2,TGTGCCAGCAGTCCCGGGACTAGCGGGGTTGCCTACGAGCAGTACTTC,CASSPGTSGVAYEQYF
TRBV6-2/TRBV6-3,TRBJ2-7,many,.,TGTGCCAGCAGTTACTTGGCCAGAGCCTACGAGCAGTACTTC,CASSYLARAYEQYF
TRBV2,TRBJ2-1,few,TRBD1,TGTGCCAGCAGTGCAACCGGGACAGGGTATCTTGAGCAGTTCTTC,CASSATGTGYLEQFF
TRBV6-5,TRBJ2-1,medium-sized,TRBD2,TGTGCCAGCAGTTACGCTAGCGGCTATAGCTCCTACAATGAGCAGTTCTTC,CASSYASGYSSYNEQFF
TRBV6-1,TRBJ2-3,.,.,TGTGCCAGCAGTCGTACGCCGTATACGCAGTATTTT,CASSRTPYTQYF
TRBV11-1,TRBJ2-1,many,TRBD2,TGTGCCAGCAGCTTAGGGACTAGCGGGAGCAATGAGCAGTTCTTC,CASSLGTSGSNEQFF
TRBV7-9,TRBJ2-1,many,TRBD2,TGTGCCAGCAGCCATGGGACTAGCGGGAGTGAGCAGTTCTTC,CASSHGTSGSEQFF
TRBV7-2,TRBJ1-2,.,.,TGTGCCAGGAGCTCAAGCGGGGCTAACTATGGCTACACCTTC,CARSSSGANYGYTF
TRBV20-1,TRBJ2-7,few,.,TGCAGTGCTAGAGATCGGTCAGCTAAGCGGTACGAGCAGTACTTC,CSARDRSAKRYEQYF
TRBV2,TRBJ1-2,.,.,TGTGCCAGCCCTCGCTCCGGGTATGGCTACACCTTC,CASPRSGYGYTF
TRBV27,TRBJ2-7,few,.,TGTGCCAGCAGTGGTAGCCAATACGAGCAGTACTTC,CASSGSQYEQYF
TRBV9,TRBJ2-5,.,TRBD1,TGTGCCAGCAAAGGAAGACAGGGGCGGGAGACCCAGTACTTC,CASKGRQGRETQYF
TRBV20-1,TRBJ2-7,many,.,TGCAGTGCGTCAGAGAGCTCCTACGAGCAGTACTTC,CSASESSYEQYF
TRBV20-1,TRBJ2-7,few,TRBD1,TGCAGTGCTACCCGGACAGGGTACGAGCAGTACTTC,CSATRTGYEQYF
TRBV7-9,TRBJ1-2,many,.,TGTGCCAGCAGCAGGGACGCTAACTATGGCTACACCTTC,CASSRDANYGYTF
TRBV7-9,TRBJ1-1,large,.,TGTGCCAGCAGCTTCAGGGAAGCAAGAGCTTTCTTT,CASSFREARAFF
TRBV28,TRBJ2-7,.,TRBD2,TGTGCCAGCAAGGCGGGAGGAACCTACGAGCAGTACTTC,CASKAGGTYEQYF
TRBV20-1,TRBJ2-7,many,.,TGCAGTGCCGGCGGGGCGGGCCATTCCTACGAGCAGTACTTC,CSAGGAGHSYEQYF
TRBV12-3/TRBV12-4,TRBJ1-6,.,TRBD1,TGTGCCAGCAGTCGGGACAGGGGTGGTTCACCCCTCCACTTT,CASSRDRGGSPLHF
TRBV5-8,TRBJ1-1,few,TRBD1,TGTGCCAGCAGCCCTACGGGGACAGGGAGTGAAGCTTTCTTT,CASSPTGTGSEAFF
TRBV10-3,TRBJ1-1,many,.,TGTGCCATCAGTGAGGAGGCGGGCACTGAAGCTTTCTTT,CAISEEAGTEAFF
TRBV3-1,TRBJ1-3,medium-sized,.,TGTGCCAGCCGAAGAAGCGACGGAGGAAACACCATATATTTT,CASRRSDGGNTIYF
TRBV28,TRBJ2-2,.,TRBD1,TGTGCCAGCAGTCACATAATACAGGGGCCTAACACCGGGGAGCTGTTTTTT,CASSHIIQGPNTGELFF
TRBV7-8,TRBJ2-7,many,TRBD1,TGTGCCAGCAGCTTATATGGGACAGACTCCTACGAGCAGTACTTC,CASSLYGTDSYEQYF
TRBV9,TRBJ1-2,once,TRBD1,TGTGCCAGCAGCGAGTGGGACAGGGAGGTTAACTATGGCTACACCTTC,CASSEWDREVNYGYTF
TRBV5-1,TRBJ1-2,.,TRBD1,TGCGCCAGCAGCCCTACAGGGGACTATGGCTACACCTTC,CASSPTGDYGYTF
TRBV9,TRBJ2-1,.,.,TGTGCCAGCAGCGTAGTAGATCAGGGGGGCAATGAGCAGTTCTTC,CASSVVDQGGNEQFF
TRBV27,TRBJ2-3,.,.,TGTGCCAGCAGCCAGGGGCCCGGAGGGGCTACGCAGTATTTT,CASSQGPGGATQYF
TRBV4-2,TRBJ1-2,many,TRBD1,TGTGCCAGCAGCCAAGACCAGTCGACAGGGGTCTATGGCTACACCTTC,CASSQDQSTGVYGYTF
TRBV27,TRBJ1-2,many,.,TGTGCCAGCAGTCAACTGAATCAGGGGAACTATGGCTACACCTTC,CASSQLNQGNYGYTF
TRBV24-1,TRBJ2-3,few,TRBD2,TGTGCCACCAGTGAAGCGCTTGAAGGGCGGGGGGATACGCAGTATTTT,CATSEALEGRGDTQYF
TRBV27,TRBJ1-3,medium-sized,.,TGTGCCAGCAGTCGCCAAGGGGACTCTGGAAACACCATATATTTT,CASSRQGDSGNTIYF
TRBV5-1,TRBJ2-7,once,.,TGCGCCAGCAGCTTGGGTCGTATGTTGGGGGTTTCAGGCGAGCAGTACTTC,CASSLGRMLGVSGEQYF
TRBV11-2,TRBJ2-3,.,TRBD2,TGTGCCAGCAGCATGAGACTAGCGGGAGTTATAGATACGCAGTATTTT,CASSMRLAGVIDTQYF
TRBV5-1,TRBJ2-7,many,.,TGCGCCAGCAGCTTGGTCAACTCCTACGAGCAGTACTTC,CASSLVNSYEQYF
TRBV20-1,TRBJ2-1,.,TRBD2,TGCAGTGCTAGAGATGTAGAACTAGCGGGAGCTAATGAGCAGTTCTTC,CSARDVELAGANEQFF
TRBV12-3/TRBV12-4,TRBJ1-1,.,TRBD1,TGTGCCAGCAGGAAAAGGGGGCATGGTGAAGCTTTCTTT,CASRKRGHGEAFF
TRBV7-2,TRBJ1-6,few,.,TGTGCCAGCAGCTTTTCGGGACCCCGCAATTCACCCCTCCACTTT,CASSFSGPRNSPLHF
TRBV7-2,TRBJ2-7,few,.,TGTGCCAGCAGCTTAGCCGGGGGCGGCTACGAGCAGTACTTC,CASSLAGGGYEQYF
TRBV4-2,TRBJ2-7,many,TRBD2,TGTGCCAGCAGCCGGGGACTAGCGGGAGGCACGCCTTCCTACGAGCAGTACTTC,CASSRGLAGGTPSYEQYF
TRBV6-5,TRBJ2-1,medium-sized,.,TGTGCCAGCAGTTACCAGGGCGCCTACAATGAGCAGTTCTTC,CASSYQGAYNEQFF
TRBV10-1,TRBJ1-2,.,.,TGCGCCAGCCTACGCCTGCAACGGAGATACACCTTC,CASLRLQRRYTF
TRBV3-1,TRBJ2-7,.,.,TGTGCCAGCAGCCAAGGAACAGGTATCGAGCAGTACTTC,CASSQGTGIEQYF
TRBV5-4,TRBJ2-7,many,.,TGTGCCAGCAGCTTGCTGGGTTACGAGCAGTACTTC,CASSLLGYEQYF
TRBV12-3/TRBV12-4,TRBJ2-7,few,.,TGTGCCAGCGGCTCCGTCGGGCGAGAGCAGTACTTC,CASGSVGREQYF
TRBV6-6,TRBJ1-1,many,.,TGTGCCAGCAGTTATGGAGGGGGAGTGGACACTGAAGCTTTCTTT,CASSYGGGVDTEAFF
TRBV10-3,TRBJ2-5,many,TRBD2,TGTGCCACCACCCCTAGCGGGAGCCGAGAGACCCAGTACTTC,CATTPSGSRETQYF
TRBV11-2,TRBJ2-1,.,.,TGTGCCAGCAGCTTCCCCGGTTTAGCCTACAATGAGCAGTTCTTC,CASSFPGLAYNEQFF
TRBV4-1,TRBJ1-1,.,.,TGCGCCAGCAGACGGGACACTGAAGCTTTCTTT,CASRRDTEAFF
TRBV20-1,TRBJ2-5,many,TRBD2,TGCAGTGCTACTAGCGGGAGGGCCGTGGCTCTCCAGACCCAGTACTTC,CSATSGRAVALQTQYF